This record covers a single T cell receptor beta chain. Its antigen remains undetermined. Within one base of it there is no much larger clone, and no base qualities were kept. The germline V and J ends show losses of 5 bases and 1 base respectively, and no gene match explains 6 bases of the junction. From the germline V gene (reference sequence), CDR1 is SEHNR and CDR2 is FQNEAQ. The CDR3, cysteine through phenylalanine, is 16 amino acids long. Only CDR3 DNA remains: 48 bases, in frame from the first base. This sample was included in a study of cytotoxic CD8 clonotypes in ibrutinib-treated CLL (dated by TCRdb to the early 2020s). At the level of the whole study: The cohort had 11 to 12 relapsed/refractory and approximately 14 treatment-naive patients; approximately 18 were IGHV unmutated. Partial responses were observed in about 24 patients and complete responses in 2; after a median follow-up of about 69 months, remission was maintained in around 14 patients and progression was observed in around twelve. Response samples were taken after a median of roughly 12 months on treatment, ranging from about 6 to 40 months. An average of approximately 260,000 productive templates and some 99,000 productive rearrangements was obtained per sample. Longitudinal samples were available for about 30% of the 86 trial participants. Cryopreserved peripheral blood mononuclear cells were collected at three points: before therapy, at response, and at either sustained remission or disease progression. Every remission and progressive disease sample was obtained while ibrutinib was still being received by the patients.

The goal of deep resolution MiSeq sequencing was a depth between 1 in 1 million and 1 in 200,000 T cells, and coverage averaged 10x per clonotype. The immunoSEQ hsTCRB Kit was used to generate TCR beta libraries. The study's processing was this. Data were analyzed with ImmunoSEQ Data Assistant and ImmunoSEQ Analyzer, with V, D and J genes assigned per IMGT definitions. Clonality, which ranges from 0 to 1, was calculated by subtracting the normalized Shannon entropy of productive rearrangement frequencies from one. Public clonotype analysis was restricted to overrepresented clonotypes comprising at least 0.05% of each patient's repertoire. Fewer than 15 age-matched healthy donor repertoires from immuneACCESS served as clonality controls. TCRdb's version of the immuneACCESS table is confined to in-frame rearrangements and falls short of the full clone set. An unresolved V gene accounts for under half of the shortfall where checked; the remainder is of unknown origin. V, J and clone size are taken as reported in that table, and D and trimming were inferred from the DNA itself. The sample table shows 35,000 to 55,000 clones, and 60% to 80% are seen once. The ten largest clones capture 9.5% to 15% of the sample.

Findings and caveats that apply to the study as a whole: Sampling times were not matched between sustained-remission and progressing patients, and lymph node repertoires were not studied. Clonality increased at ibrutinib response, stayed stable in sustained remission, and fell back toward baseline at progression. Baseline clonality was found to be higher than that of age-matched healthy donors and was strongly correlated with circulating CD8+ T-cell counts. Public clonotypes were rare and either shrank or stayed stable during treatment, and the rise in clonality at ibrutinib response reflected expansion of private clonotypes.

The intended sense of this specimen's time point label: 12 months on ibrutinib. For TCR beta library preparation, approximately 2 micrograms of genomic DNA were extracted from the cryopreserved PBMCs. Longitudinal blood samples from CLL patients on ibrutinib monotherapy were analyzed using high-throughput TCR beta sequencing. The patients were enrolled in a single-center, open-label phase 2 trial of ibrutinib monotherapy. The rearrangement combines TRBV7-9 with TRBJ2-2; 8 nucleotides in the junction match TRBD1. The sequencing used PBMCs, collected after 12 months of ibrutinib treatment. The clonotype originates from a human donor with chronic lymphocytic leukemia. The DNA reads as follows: TGTGCCAGCAGCGGACCCGACAGGGGGAACACCGGGGAGCTGTTTTTT. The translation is CASSGPDRGNTGELFF.